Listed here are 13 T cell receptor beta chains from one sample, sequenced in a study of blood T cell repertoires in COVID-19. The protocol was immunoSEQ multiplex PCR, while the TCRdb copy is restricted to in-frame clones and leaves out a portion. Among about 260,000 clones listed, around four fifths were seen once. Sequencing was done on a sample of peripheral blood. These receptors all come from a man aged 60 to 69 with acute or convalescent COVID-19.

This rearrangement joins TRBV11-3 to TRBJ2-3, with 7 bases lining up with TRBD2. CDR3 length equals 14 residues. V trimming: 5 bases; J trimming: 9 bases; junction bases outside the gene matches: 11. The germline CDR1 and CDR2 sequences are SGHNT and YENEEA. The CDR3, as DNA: TGTGCCAGCAGCCTTTTTGCGGGGGAAGGCACGCAGTATTTT. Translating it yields CASSLFAGEGTQYF.

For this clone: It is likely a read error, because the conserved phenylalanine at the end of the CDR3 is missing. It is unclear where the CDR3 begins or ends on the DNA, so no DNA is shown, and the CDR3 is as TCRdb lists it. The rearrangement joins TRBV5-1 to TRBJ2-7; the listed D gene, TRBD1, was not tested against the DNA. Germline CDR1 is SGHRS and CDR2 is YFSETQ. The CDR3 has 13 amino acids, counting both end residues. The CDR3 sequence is CASSCGVNRVKCG.

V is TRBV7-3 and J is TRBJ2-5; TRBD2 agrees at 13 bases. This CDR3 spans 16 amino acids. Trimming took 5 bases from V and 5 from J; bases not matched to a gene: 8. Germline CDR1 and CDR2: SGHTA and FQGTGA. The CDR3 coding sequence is TGTGCCAGCAGCCCCGGACTAGCGGGGGCCGGGGAGACCCAGTACTTC. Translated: CASSPGLAGAGETQYF.

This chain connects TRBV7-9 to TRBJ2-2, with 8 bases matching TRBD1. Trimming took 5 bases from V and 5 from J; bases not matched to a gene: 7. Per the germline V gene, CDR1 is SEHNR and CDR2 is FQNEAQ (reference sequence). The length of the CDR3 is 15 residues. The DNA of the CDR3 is TGTGCCAGCAGCCCCGACAGGGGTTATACCGGGGAGCTGTTTTTT. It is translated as CASSPDRGYTGELFF.

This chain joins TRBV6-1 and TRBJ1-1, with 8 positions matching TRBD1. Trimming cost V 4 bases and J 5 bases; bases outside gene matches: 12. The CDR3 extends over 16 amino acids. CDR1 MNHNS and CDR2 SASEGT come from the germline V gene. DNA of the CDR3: TGTGCCAGCAGTGGACTGACAGGGGACGCGGGAACTGAAGCTTTCTTT. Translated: CASSGLTGDAGTEAFF.

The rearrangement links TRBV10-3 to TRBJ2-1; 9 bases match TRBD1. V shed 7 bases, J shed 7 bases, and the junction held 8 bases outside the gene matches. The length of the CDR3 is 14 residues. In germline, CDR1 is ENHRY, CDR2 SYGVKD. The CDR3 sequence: CAITSGQGENEQFF. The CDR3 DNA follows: TGTGCCATCACCTCGGGACAGGGAGAAAATGAGCAGTTCTTC.

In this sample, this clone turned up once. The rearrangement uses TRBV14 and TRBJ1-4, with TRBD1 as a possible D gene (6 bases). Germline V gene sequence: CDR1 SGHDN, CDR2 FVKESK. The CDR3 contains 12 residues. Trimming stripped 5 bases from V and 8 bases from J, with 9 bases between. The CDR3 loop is CASSTGMEKLFF. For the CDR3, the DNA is TGTGCCAGCAGCACAGGGATGGAAAAACTGTTTTTT.

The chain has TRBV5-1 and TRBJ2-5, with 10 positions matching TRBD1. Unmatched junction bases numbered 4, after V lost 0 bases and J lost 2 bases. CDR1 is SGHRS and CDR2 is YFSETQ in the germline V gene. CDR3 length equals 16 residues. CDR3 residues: CASSLGWTGGQETQYF. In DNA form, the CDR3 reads TGCGCCAGCAGCTTGGGCTGGACAGGGGGTCAAGAGACCCAGTACTTC. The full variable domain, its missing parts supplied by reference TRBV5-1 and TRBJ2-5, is KAGVTQTPRYLIKTRGQQVTLSCSPISGHRSVSWYQQTPGQGLQFLFEYFSETQRNKGNFPGRFSGRQFSNSRSEMNVSTLELGDSALYLCASSLGWTGGQETQYFGPGTRLLVL.

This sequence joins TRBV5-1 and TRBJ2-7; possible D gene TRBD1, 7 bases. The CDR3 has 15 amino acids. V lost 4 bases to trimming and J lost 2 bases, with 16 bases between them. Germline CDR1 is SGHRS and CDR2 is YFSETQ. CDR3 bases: TGCGCCAGCAGCCCTGGAGGGGGCCCTACCTACGAGCAGTACTTC. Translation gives CASSPGGGPTYEQYF.

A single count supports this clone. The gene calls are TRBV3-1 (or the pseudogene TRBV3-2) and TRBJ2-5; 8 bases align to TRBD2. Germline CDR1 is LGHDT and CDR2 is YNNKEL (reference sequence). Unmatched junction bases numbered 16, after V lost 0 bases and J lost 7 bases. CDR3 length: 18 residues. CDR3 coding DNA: TGTGCCAGCAGCCAAGAGGTTCGGGGTGCGGGAGGTAGAGGGACCCAGTACTTC. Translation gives CASSQEVRGAGGRGTQYF.

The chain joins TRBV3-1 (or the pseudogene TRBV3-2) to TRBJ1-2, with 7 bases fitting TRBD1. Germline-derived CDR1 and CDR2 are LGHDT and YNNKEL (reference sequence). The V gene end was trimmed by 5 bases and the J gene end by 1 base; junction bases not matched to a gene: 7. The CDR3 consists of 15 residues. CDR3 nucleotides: TGTGCCAGCAGCTGGGATAACAGGGGTAACTATGGCTACACCTTC. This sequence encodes CASSWDNRGNYGYTF.

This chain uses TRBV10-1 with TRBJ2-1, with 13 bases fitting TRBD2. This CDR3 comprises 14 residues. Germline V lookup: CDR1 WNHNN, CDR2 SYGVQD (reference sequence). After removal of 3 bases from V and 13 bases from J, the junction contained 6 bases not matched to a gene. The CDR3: CASSDSGLAGEQFF. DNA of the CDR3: TGCGCCAGCAGTGATTCCGGACTAGCGGGGGAACAGTTCTTC.

CDR3: CASSIRDRSNQPQHF. The CDR3, as DNA: TGTGCCAGTAGTATAAGGGACAGGAGCAATCAGCCCCAGCATTTT. The chain links TRBV19 to TRBJ1-5; 8 bases agree with TRBD1. The CDR3 runs 15 residues. CDR1 and CDR2 (germline): LNHDA, SQIVND (reference sequence). The ends lost 2 bases at V and 1 base at J; junction bases unmatched: 1.